This T cell receptor beta chain was recorded in a study of shared clonotypes between healthy human individuals. Whole-study findings and limits: Estimated richness was generally greater in naive than memory subsets.

Running of the assay took place at deep level. Clones were read by immunoSEQ multiplex PCR, and TCRdb kept only the in-frame ones, dropping some. The sample includes around 1,900,000 clones, 85% to 95% of them seen just once. Germline loops: CDR1 SGHVS, CDR2 FNYEAQ. The CDR3 loop spans 15 amino acids. Trimming removed 6 bases at V and 0 bases at J, with 12 bases between. As to this clone: Its matching antigen is unknown.

It was CD45RO-negative cells, positively selected for CCR7, that made up naive CD8 cells, with terminally differentiated effector memory CD45RA+ cells excluded. This TCR derives from a man aged 18 to 29 in good health. Some clones in this sample may be carry-over from other donors' samples. The rearrangement uses TRBV7-6 and TRBJ2-1, with D possibly matching TRBD2 (6 bases). Source material: naive CD8+ T cells from PBMCs. CDR3: CASRGAGSSYNEQFF. The CDR3 bases are TGTGCCAGCAGAGGCGCGGGGAGCTCCTACAATGAGCAGTTCTTC.